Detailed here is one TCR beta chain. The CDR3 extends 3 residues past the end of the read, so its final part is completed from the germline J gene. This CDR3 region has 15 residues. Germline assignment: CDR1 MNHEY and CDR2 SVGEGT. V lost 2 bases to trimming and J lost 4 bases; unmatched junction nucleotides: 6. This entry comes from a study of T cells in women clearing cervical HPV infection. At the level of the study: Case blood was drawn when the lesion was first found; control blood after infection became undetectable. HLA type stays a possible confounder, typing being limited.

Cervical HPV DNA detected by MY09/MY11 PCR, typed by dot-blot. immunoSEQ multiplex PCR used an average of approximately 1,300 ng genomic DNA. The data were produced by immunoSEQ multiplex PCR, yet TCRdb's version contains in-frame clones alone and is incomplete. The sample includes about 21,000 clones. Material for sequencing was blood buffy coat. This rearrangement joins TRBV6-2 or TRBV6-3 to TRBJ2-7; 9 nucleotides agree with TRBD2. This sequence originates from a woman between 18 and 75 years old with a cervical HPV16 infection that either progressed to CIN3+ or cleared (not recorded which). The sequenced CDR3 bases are TGTGCCAGCAGTTACGATCGCCTAGCGGGGTACGAG. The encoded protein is CASSYDRLAGYE. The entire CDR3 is CASSYDRLAGYEQYF.